This TCR beta chain was identified during a study of control samples from healthy donors and cancer patients. Repertoires were generated with immunoSEQ multiplex PCR, while TCRdb's copy carries only in-frame clones and drops some. The sample consists of 150,000 to 200,000 clones, 94% of them appearing once. Material: blood. The clonotype was recovered from a woman between 18 and 30 years old in good health.

CDR3 residues: CASSHKIKEKLFF. CDR3 sequence (DNA): TGTGCCAGCAGCCATAAAATAAAGGAAAAACTGTTTTTT. The J gene is TRBJ1-4, the V gene TRBV3-1 (or the pseudogene TRBV3-2); D is unclear. The CDR3 is 13 residues long. V gave up 3 bases and J gave up 8 bases, with 10 bases separating them. CDR1 is LGHDT, CDR2 YNNKEL, per germline (reference sequence).